This TCR beta chain was sequenced during a study of T cells in Graves' hyperthyroidism and ophthalmopathy. Using RNA transcripts as the source, TCR beta CDR3 regions were amplified. The primer set for the first-round RT-PCR of the TCR CDR3 was HTBI. TCRdb reprocessed the multiplex PCR reads via MiXCR and lists one record per CDR3 protein. The sample lists about 380,000 distinct CDR3 sequences; around 13% were seen once. Hyperthyroidism in the patients, aged 18 to 65, was newly diagnosed and under 2 months in duration. Uncontrolled infection, other autoimmune disease, pregnancy or lactation led to exclusion. This CDR3 has 14 amino acids. Germline V gene lookup returns CDR1 MGHRA and CDR2 YSYEKL. The V gene end was trimmed by 1 base and the J gene end by 7 bases; junction bases not matched to a gene: 7. Concerning this clonotype: Its antigen is not known.

Findings and limits, study-wide: It was a median 6.5 months before onset that the model predicted ophthalmopathy.

The receptor was isolated from an older woman with Graves' hyperthyroidism. The gene calls are TRBV4-1 and TRBJ2-7, with 7 bases fitting TRBD2. The sequenced sample consisted of blood. The CDR3 reads CASSQGTSEWEQYF. The DNA of the CDR3 is TGCGCCAGCAGCCAAGGGACTAGTGAGTGGGAGCAGTACTTC.